Listed below are T cell receptor beta chains from one sample, sequenced in a study of blood T cell repertoires in COVID-19. TCRdb's copy holds only in-frame clones and misses some; the assay was immunoSEQ multiplex PCR. The sample contains around 170,000 clones, about 90% of which appear only once. Sequencing was performed on peripheral blood. The source of these receptors is a woman in her sixties or seventies with acute or convalescent COVID-19. The CDR3 runs from the conserved cysteine through the conserved F or W. The D gene is left open where the match is weak. Not every row has a clone size; where given, it reads once, few, many or a size class.

V gene: TRBV30
J gene: TRBJ1-2
clone size: NA
D gene: NA
CDR3 length: 15
CDR3 protein: CAWSISGQYNYGYTF
CDR3 DNA: TGTGCCTGGAGTATAAGTGGACAGTATAACTATGGCTACACCTTC

V gene: TRBV11-2
J gene: TRBJ1-5
clone size: NA
D gene: NA
CDR3 length: 12
CDR3 protein: CASSLGGGLQHF
CDR3 DNA: TGTGCCAGCAGCTTAGGCGGGGGTCTCCAGCATTTT

V gene: TRBV5-1
J gene: TRBJ2-2
clone size: NA
D gene: TRBD2
CDR3 length: 16
CDR3 protein: CASSTLAGGNTGELFF
CDR3 DNA: TGCGCCAGCAGCACCCTAGCGGGGGGGAACACCGGGGAGCTGTTTTTT

V gene: TRBV4-2
J gene: TRBJ2-3
clone size: once
D gene: NA
CDR3 length: 17
CDR3 protein: CASSQTAGPQRGDTQYF
CDR3 DNA: TGTGCCAGCAGCCAAACAGCGGGCCCTCAGAGGGGAGATACGCAGTATTTT

V gene: TRBV5-6
J gene: TRBJ1-1
clone size: NA
D gene: NA
CDR3 length: 14
CDR3 protein: CASSKGTLGFEAFF
CDR3 DNA: TGTGCCAGCAGCAAAGGGACTCTGGGGTTTGAAGCTTTCTTT

V gene: TRBV5-4
J gene: TRBJ2-5
clone size: NA
D gene: TRBD1
CDR3 length: 15
CDR3 protein: CASSLGGQGGETQYF
CDR3 DNA: TGTGCCAGCAGCTTGGGGGGACAGGGAGGGGAGACCCAGTACTTC

V gene: TRBV7-9
J gene: TRBJ1-6
clone size: NA
D gene: NA
CDR3 length: 12
CDR3 protein: CASSLNKSPLHF
CDR3 DNA: TGTGCCAGCAGCTTAAACAAATCACCCCTCCACTTT

V gene: TRBV19
J gene: TRBJ2-5
clone size: NA
D gene: TRBD2
CDR3 length: 16
CDR3 protein: CASSISASGGQETQYF
CDR3 DNA: TGTGCCAGTAGTATCTCTGCTAGCGGGGGGCAAGAGACCCAGTACTTC

V gene: TRBV19
J gene: TRBJ2-1
clone size: NA
D gene: TRBD2
CDR3 length: 17
CDR3 protein: CASSIGWREGSYNEQFF
CDR3 DNA: TGTGCCAGTAGTATAGGCTGGCGGGAGGGCTCCTACAATGAGCAGTTCTTC

V gene: TRBV7-8
J gene: TRBJ1-6
clone size: NA
D gene: NA
CDR3 length: 14
CDR3 protein: CASSFGRENSPLHF
CDR3 DNA: TGTGCCAGCAGCTTCGGACGGGAGAATTCACCCCTCCACTTT

V gene: TRBV18
J gene: TRBJ1-1
clone size: NA
D gene: TRBD1
CDR3 length: 14
CDR3 protein: CASSSMRTGFEMIF
CDR3 DNA: TGTGCCAGCTCATCGATGAGGACAGGATTTGAGATGATCTTT

V gene: TRBV6-1
J gene: TRBJ2-7
clone size: NA
D gene: TRBD1
CDR3 length: 14
CDR3 protein: CASRETGEYYEQYF
CDR3 DNA: TGTGCCAGCAGAGAGACAGGGGAATACTACGAGCAGTACTTC

V gene: TRBV24-1
J gene: TRBJ1-1
clone size: NA
D gene: NA
CDR3 length: 12
CDR3 protein: CATSDRDRGAFF
CDR3 DNA: TGTGCCACCAGTGACCGCGACAGAGGAGCTTTCTTT

V gene: TRBV5-1
J gene: TRBJ1-3
clone size: NA
D gene: NA
CDR3 length: 14
CDR3 protein: CASSFGHSGNTIYF
CDR3 DNA: TGCGCCAGCAGCTTTGGGCATTCTGGAAACACCATATATTTT

V gene: TRBV4-1
J gene: TRBJ1-1
clone size: NA
D gene: NA
CDR3 length: 14
CDR3 protein: CASSQEGVEIEAFF
CDR3 DNA: TGCGCCAGCAGCCAAGAAGGGGTTGAGATTGAAGCTTTCTTT

V gene: TRBV15
J gene: TRBJ1-1
clone size: NA
D gene: TRBD1
CDR3 length: 14
CDR3 protein: CATSRKDRETEAFF
CDR3 DNA: TGTGCCACCAGCAGAAAAGACAGGGAAACGGAAGCTTTCTTT

V gene: TRBV7-6
J gene: TRBJ2-2
clone size: NA
D gene: TRBD1
CDR3 length: 16
CDR3 protein: CASSLVGTGNTGELFF
CDR3 DNA: TGTGCCAGCAGCTTAGTGGGGACAGGGAACACCGGGGAGCTGTTTTTT

V gene: TRBV6-1
J gene: TRBJ2-7
clone size: NA
D gene: TRBD2
CDR3 length: 17
CDR3 protein: CASSEWLAGGGSYEQYF
CDR3 DNA: TGTGCCAGCAGTGAGTGGCTAGCGGGAGGGGGATCCTACGAGCAGTACTTC

V gene: TRBV29-1
J gene: TRBJ1-2
clone size: NA
D gene: TRBD1
CDR3 length: 12
CDR3 protein: CSASGQFYGYTF
CDR3 DNA: TGCAGCGCCTCGGGACAGTTCTATGGCTACACCTTC

V gene: TRBV30
J gene: TRBJ1-2
clone size: NA
D gene: TRBD1
CDR3 length: 14
CDR3 protein: CAWSRQGVYYGYTF
CDR3 DNA: TGTGCCTGGAGTAGACAGGGTGTGTACTATGGCTACACCTTC

V gene: TRBV20-1
J gene: TRBJ1-5
clone size: NA
D gene: TRBD1
CDR3 length: 14
CDR3 protein: CSASQGGGNQPQHF
CDR3 DNA: TGCAGTGCTAGTCAGGGGGGAGGCAATCAGCCCCAGCATTTT

V gene: TRBV4-2
J gene: TRBJ1-2
clone size: NA
D gene: TRBD1
CDR3 length: 14
CDR3 protein: CASSPDRVGYGYTF
CDR3 DNA: TGTGCCAGCAGCCCTGACAGGGTTGGGTATGGCTACACCTTC

V gene: TRBV27
J gene: TRBJ2-3
clone size: NA
D gene: TRBD1
CDR3 length: 13
CDR3 protein: CASSRTGKDTQYF
CDR3 DNA: TGTGCCAGCAGCAGGACAGGGAAAGATACGCAGTATTTT

V gene: TRBV4-2
J gene: TRBJ1-3
clone size: NA
D gene: NA
CDR3 length: 16
CDR3 protein: CASSQGVTADGNTIYF
CDR3 DNA: TGTGCCAGCAGCCAAGGGGTGACAGCCGATGGAAACACCATATATTTT

V gene: TRBV4-1
J gene: TRBJ2-1
clone size: NA
D gene: NA
CDR3 length: 16
CDR3 protein: CASSLWTDQPYNEQFF
CDR3 DNA: TGCGCCAGCAGCCTTTGGACAGACCAACCCTACAATGAGCAGTTCTTC

V gene: TRBV6-5
J gene: TRBJ1-1
clone size: NA
D gene: NA
CDR3 length: 14
CDR3 protein: CASRPRGEDTEAFF
CDR3 DNA: TGTGCCAGCAGGCCACGAGGTGAAGACACTGAAGCTTTCTTT

V gene: TRBV7-9
J gene: TRBJ1-1
clone size: NA
D gene: TRBD1
CDR3 length: 15
CDR3 protein: CASSRQGIMNTEAFF
CDR3 DNA: TGTGCCAGCAGCAGACAGGGTATTATGAACACTGAAGCTTTCTTT

V gene: TRBV2
J gene: TRBJ1-1
clone size: NA
D gene: NA
CDR3 length: 17
CDR3 protein: CASSVGRGGFRYTEAFF
CDR3 DNA: TGTGCCAGCAGTGTTGGCAGGGGAGGGTTTAGGTACACTGAAGCTTTCTTT

V gene: TRBV6-5
J gene: TRBJ1-2
clone size: NA
D gene: NA
CDR3 length: 13
CDR3 protein: CASSYAEDYGYTF
CDR3 DNA: TGTGCCAGCAGTTACGCGGAAGACTATGGCTACACCTTC

V gene: TRBV4-3
J gene: TRBJ2-2
clone size: NA
D gene: NA
CDR3 length: 18
CDR3 protein: CASSQGGGSWINTGELFF
CDR3 DNA: TGCGCCAGCAGCCAAGGAGGAGGGTCGTGGATTAACACCGGGGAGCTGTTTTTT

V gene: TRBV21-1
J gene: TRBJ2-7
clone size: NA
D gene: NA
CDR3 length: 19
CDR3 protein: CASSSPPPGQGAIAYEQYF
CDR3 DNA: TGTGCCAGCAGCAGTCCCCCTCCGGGACAGGGGGCAATAGCCTACGAGCAGTACTTC

V gene: TRBV12-3/TRBV12-4
J gene: TRBJ1-1
clone size: NA
D gene: NA
CDR3 length: 11
CDR3 protein: CASRQRTEAFF
CDR3 DNA: TGTGCCAGCAGACAGAGAACTGAAGCTTTCTTT

V gene: TRBV7-8
J gene: TRBJ2-5
clone size: NA
D gene: TRBD2
CDR3 length: 18
CDR3 protein: CASSEEAPTSGIVETQYF
CDR3 DNA: TGTGCCAGCAGCGAAGAAGCACCGACTAGCGGGATCGTGGAGACCCAGTACTTC

V gene: TRBV19
J gene: TRBJ2-7
clone size: NA
D gene: NA
CDR3 length: 11
CDR3 protein: CASRSTGEQYF
CDR3 DNA: TGTGCCAGTCGATCAACTGGCGAGCAGTACTTC

V gene: TRBV7-2
J gene: TRBJ1-5
clone size: NA
D gene: TRBD1
CDR3 length: 16
CDR3 protein: CASSLGRTGGRQPQHF
CDR3 DNA: TGTGCCAGCAGCTTAGGAAGGACAGGGGGAAGGCAGCCCCAGCATTTT

V gene: TRBV30
J gene: TRBJ1-1
clone size: NA
D gene: NA
CDR3 length: 12
CDR3 protein: CAHSILNTEAFF
CDR3 DNA: TGTGCCCATAGCATCCTGAACACTGAAGCTTTCTTT

V gene: TRBV29-1
J gene: TRBJ1-1
clone size: NA
D gene: NA
CDR3 length: 13
CDR3 protein: CSVETEMNTEAFF
CDR3 DNA: TGCAGCGTTGAAACGGAGATGAACACTGAAGCTTTCTTT

V gene: TRBV27
J gene: TRBJ1-1
clone size: NA
D gene: NA
CDR3 length: 13
CDR3 protein: CASSFRDYTEAFF
CDR3 DNA: TGTGCCAGCAGTTTCAGGGATTACACTGAAGCTTTCTTT

V gene: TRBV10-2
J gene: TRBJ1-4
clone size: NA
D gene: NA
CDR3 length: 14
CDR3 protein: CASRVGGTNEKLFF
CDR3 DNA: TGCGCCAGCCGGGTCGGAGGGACTAATGAAAAACTGTTTTTT

V gene: TRBV7-2
J gene: TRBJ2-6
clone size: NA
D gene: NA
CDR3 length: 15
CDR3 protein: CASSIDSAGANVLTF
CDR3 DNA: TGTGCCAGCAGCATAGACAGTGCTGGGGCCAACGTCCTGACTTTC